The present T cell receptor beta chain was sequenced within a study of Graves' ophthalmopathy and Graves' hyperthyroidism (dated by TCRdb to the late 2010s). For the study in its entirety: Peripheral blood was collected before any treatment was given, at the time of initial diagnosis. The study used TCR beta repertoire signatures to distinguish Graves' ophthalmopathy from Graves' hyperthyroidism and to predict progression to ophthalmopathy. In total, 135 blood samples were TCR-sequenced: 40 to 45 ophthalmopathy, about 75 hyperthyroidism and approximately 17 hyperthyroidism-to-ophthalmopathy patients. To explore V-J signatures that distinguish ophthalmopathy from hyperthyroidism, a discovery set of 100 patients was enrolled, made up of 43 with ophthalmopathy and around 57 with stable hyperthyroidism. An independent validation cohort comprised around 20 hyperthyroidism patients and 17 patients who later progressed from hyperthyroidism to ophthalmopathy. In a handful of hyperthyroidism patients, the T-cell repertoire of thyroid tissue was compared with the T-cell repertoire of blood. Following sampling, methimazole starting at 30 mg daily was administered to hyperthyroidism patients, and high-dose intravenous methylprednisolone was administered to ophthalmopathy patients. For training and testing, the 100 or so patients in the discovery cohort were randomly divided in a 7:3 ratio.

In this sample, this clonotype turned up many times. Which antigen it targets is not known. One base away there is no much larger clone; base qualities are not given. For repertoire sequencing, TCR beta CDR3 regions were amplified from RNA transcripts. HTBI primers and the Qiagen OneStep RT-PCR kit were used in a first-round RT-PCR, which was followed by a second-round multiplex PCR, size selection and purification. The libraries underwent paired-end sequencing with 100 bp reads on an Illumina HiSeq2000. The paper's data handling went like this. SOAPnuke was used to process the reads, removing any read that contained adapters or uncalled bases, had a mean Phred below 15, or lacked an exact match to the constant primer or identifier. High-quality paired reads were merged with COPE v1.2.5. Each unique nucleotide sequence was defined as a clonotype, and clonotypes were aligned to IMGT TRB V, D and J references with MiTCR v1.1. The analysis was limited to V-J combinations with a frequency above 0.0001, which together covered more than 99% of repertoires. A TCR clonal expansion and chaos score per V-J combination was defined as the ratio of F50 clonal expansion to chaos observed in the TCRdist matrix. Welch's t-statistics and random forest were used to narrow the features down to roughly twelve V-J combinations, which were then fed into a naive Bayes classifier. Thyroid-blood repertoire similarity was quantified with the Morisita-Horn index. TCRdb reprocessing: public reads trimmed at Q25 with fastp, clones called with MiXCR, in-frame beta chains kept. Rows merge per CDR3 protein into single entries with the most common DNA and genes. What appears here as the V and J calls and clone size reflects TCRdb's work, not the paper's. The sample data list around 470,000 distinct CDR3 sequences, and around 15% of these were observed just once. The ten largest account for 9.8% of the sample.

The ophthalmopathy patients had moderately to severely active disease, with a Clinical Activity Score of 3 or higher, a NOSPECS grade of 4 or higher, and a disease duration of less than 3 months. Patients with other autoimmune diseases, uncontrolled infections, pregnancy or lactation were excluded. Diagnosis relied on clinical symptoms, serum thyroxine, TRAb, thyroid ultrasound and orbital computed tomography. PBMCs were isolated from about 9.2 ml of fresh peripheral blood by Ficoll-Paque density gradient centrifugation. Total RNA was extracted using Trizol reagent, and RNA quality was checked on an Agilent 2100 Bioanalyzer. Points the paper makes about the study in general: Sample size was not predetermined statistically, and investigators were not blinded to group allocation. Most of the expanded thyroid clonotypes with a frequency above 0.001 were also detected in blood, and it was suggested that the thyroid immune response may be reflected by blood repertoires. In cross-validation, the 13-signature model distinguished ophthalmopathy from stable hyperthyroidism with nearly 90% sensitivity and around 84% specificity, while in the test set the corresponding values were about 80% and 75%. In validation, the model predicted ophthalmopathy progression with less than 71% sensitivity and less than 80% specificity; roughly 12 predicted patients were CT-confirmed with GO in a median of around 6 months.

Sample: blood. This TCR came from a woman aged 30 to 39 with Graves' ophthalmopathy. Donor details come from another sample of the same person, matched by shared clones.

The nucleotides are TGTGCCAGCGGGGACAGTTGGTACGAGCAGTACTTC. This translates into CASGDSWYEQYF. The V and J genes are TRBV6-5 and TRBJ2-7, and TRBD1 matches 7 of the central bases. Inclusive of the bounding cysteine and phenylalanine, the CDR3 is 12 residues long. This entry keeps only the CDR3 DNA: 36 bases, framed from base 1. The germline V gene sets CDR1 to MNHEY and CDR2 to SVGAGI. At the junction V is shortened by 8 bases and J by 4 bases; bases outside the gene matches: 5.